This T cell receptor (beta chain) was sequenced for a study of regulatory T cells in long-lasting Graves disease. Study-level points and caveats: Those with persistent disease had in common more public clonotypes (approximately 2,500) than new patients (approximately 970).

The time point was: newly diagnosed GD, antithyroid drugs for less than 3 months. The TCR library used RNA extracted from PBMCs. For this clonotype: Its cognate antigen is unknown.

In germline, CDR1 is DFQATT, CDR2 SNEGSKA (reference sequence). V lost 4 bases and J lost 6; bases outside the gene matches: 14. The CDR3 is 17 residues long. Building of the TCR beta libraries involved iRepertoire HTBI primers and Arm-PCR of CDR3 regions. Using its own MiXCR run on the multiplex PCR reads, TCRdb lists one record per CDR3 protein. Seen here are a few hundred thousand distinct CDR3 sequences, about an eighth observed once, and the top ten hold 15% to 20%. This same sample was also part of a study on T cells in Graves' hyperthyroidism and ophthalmopathy. That report adds: Across 18 months, stable Graves' hyperthyroidism was marked by no progression to ophthalmopathy.

The sample here was peripheral blood mononuclear cells (PBMCs), taken at new diagnosis, from a patient treated with antithyroid drugs. The rearrangement links TRBV20-1 to TRBJ2-2, with 10 bases matching TRBD2. The sequence derives from a woman aged 18-29 years with Graves disease. CDR3 loop: CSATLLAGAWVAGELFF. The CDR3 DNA reads as TGCAGTGCTACGCTTCTAGCGGGAGCTTGGGTGGCCGGGGAGCTGTTTTTT.